This T cell receptor beta chain was identified in a study of cytomegalovirus exposure and HLA in healthy donors. Study conclusions and caveats: Many donors shared some public TCRs, even though most TCR sequences were rare.

CDR3 size: 14 residues. The germline gives CDR1 GTSNPN, CDR2 SVGIG (reference sequence). Trimming removed 3 bases from V and 7 bases from J; junction bases left unmatched: 7. Assay used: immunoSEQ multiplex PCR; TCRdb lists only in-frame clones, some missing. Among more than 100,000 clones listed, around nine tenths were seen once. Details on this clone: Its antigen is unidentified.

The TCR comes from a man younger than 40 in good health and CMV-seronegative. V usage is TRBV30 and J usage is TRBJ2-1; 9 bases line up with TRBD1. The sequenced sample consisted of PBMCs. The CDR3, as DNA: TGTGCCTGGAGCTCCGGGACAGGGAAGAATGAGCAGTTCTTC. This encodes CAWSSGTGKNEQFF.